Below, 23 T cell receptor beta chains from the same sample are listed, as sequenced in a study of T cells in localized non-small cell lung cancer. Some clones are missing from TCRdb's copy, which holds only in-frame ones; the method was immunoSEQ multiplex PCR. In the table there are about 14,000 clones, about 80% of which are singletons. The sequencing used peripheral blood, collected before any cancer treatment. These receptor sequences come from a female donor older than 55 with stage I squamous cell lung carcinoma.

The count of this clone is one. V and J are TRBV10-3 and TRBJ1-1, with TRBD1 as a possible D gene (5 bases). The CDR3 length is 13 residues. The V end lost 4 bases, the J end lost 4 bases, and 10 bases lay between the germline ends. The germline gives CDR1 ENHRY, CDR2 SYGVKD. The chain's CDR3 is CAISGDRSTEAFF. The DNA of the CDR3 is TGTGCCATCAGTGGGGACCGATCCACTGAAGCTTTCTTT.

This chain joins TRBV5-8 and TRBJ1-1; 7 bases map to TRBD1. J gave up 6 bases and V 4 bases, and 9 bases lay outside the gene matches. The CDR3 contains 14 residues. Germline V gene data show CDR1 as SGHTS and CDR2 as YDEGEE. CDR3 residues: CASSPRNQGAEAFF. In nucleotides, the CDR3 is TGTGCCAGCAGCCCACGGAATCAGGGGGCTGAAGCTTTCTTT. The full variable domain, in which reference TRBV5-8 and TRBJ1-1 provide the parts outside the CDR3, is EAGVTQSPTHLIKTRGQQATLRCSPISGHTSVYWYQQALGLGLQFLLWYDEGEERNRGNFPPRFSGRQFPNYSSELNVNALELEDSALYLCASSPRNQGAEAFFGQGTRLTVV.

V is TRBV19 and J is TRBJ2-3; tentatively, D is TRBD1 or TRBD2 (6 bases each). Germline CDR1 is LNHDA and CDR2 is SQIVND (reference sequence). The CDR3 is made up of 14 amino acids. The V end was cut by 3 bases, the J end by 5 bases, with 12 bases between. The CDR3 region has the DNA TGTGCCAGTAGTATTATAGGGGGGAGAGATACGCAGTATTTT. Translating it yields CASSIIGGRDTQYF.

The chain couples TRBV4-1 to TRBJ1-2; D is unclear. The germline CDR1 and CDR2 sequences are MGHRA and YSYEKL. CDR3 length: 14 amino acids. V lost 4 bases, J lost 4 bases, and 13 bases lay in between. This CDR3 is CASSRSREGYGYTF. The CDR3 DNA reads TGCGCCAGCAGCCGATCGAGGGAGGGCTATGGCTACACCTTC.

The rearrangement uses TRBV10-1 and TRBJ1-1, with unresolved D. This CDR3 spans 14 amino acids. Trimming shortened V by 3 bases and J by 0 bases, and 8 bases separated the two germline ends. Germline-derived CDR1 and CDR2 are WNHNN and SYGVQD (reference sequence). Written as DNA, the CDR3 is TGCGCCAGCAGTGAAAATTTTATGAACACTGAAGCTTTCTTT. This encodes CASSENFMNTEAFF.

The J gene is TRBJ2-3, the V gene TRBV7-9, with 12 bases identical to TRBD2. CDR3 length: 16 residues. Germline CDR1 SEHNR, CDR2 FQNEAQ (reference sequence). V gave up 7 bases and J gave up 3 bases; unmatched junction bases: 8. The CDR3 nucleotides read TGTGCCAGCACCAGGCTAGCGGGGGGGTTGACAGATACGCAGTATTTT. Amino acids: CASTRLAGGLTDTQYF.

The chain combines TRBV7-9 with TRBJ1-1; 8 positions agree with TRBD1. Germline V gene lookup returns CDR1 SEHNR and CDR2 FQNEAQ (reference sequence). This CDR3 has 15 amino acids. V was clipped by 5 bases and J by 0 bases; unmatched bases: 5. This CDR3 reads CASSPQGAMNTEAFF. Here the CDR3 DNA reads TGTGCCAGCAGCCCTCAGGGGGCAATGAACACTGAAGCTTTCTTT.

V gene TRBV7-9 combines with J gene TRBJ2-5, with 9 positions matching TRBD2. V dropped 6 bases and J dropped 5; count of bases not matched to a gene: 7. The CDR3 runs 14 residues. Germline CDR1 reads SEHNR; CDR2 reads FQNEAQ (reference sequence). The DNA of the CDR3 is TGTGCCAGCAGAAAAGCGGGGGGAGGTGAGACCCAGTACTTC. This codes for CASRKAGGGETQYF.

The CDR3 nucleotides are TGTGCCAGCAGTGCCCAGGGGGGGACGTATTTTTCCTACGAGCAGTACTTC. It encodes CASSAQGGTYFSYEQYF. The genes are TRBV6-1 and TRBJ2-7; the D call may be TRBD1 or TRBD2 (7 bases each). The ends were cut back, 4 bases at V and 1 base at J, with 20 bases in the middle. Germline assignment: CDR1 MNHNS and CDR2 SASEGT. The length of the CDR3 is 17 residues.

CDR3 region: CASSYRPGRGLSGANVLTF. The CDR3 nucleotides are TGTGCCAGCAGCTACCGCCCCGGCAGGGGGCTTTCTGGGGCCAACGTCCTGACTTTC. This rearrangement joins TRBV28 to TRBJ2-6; 8 nucleotides line up with TRBD1. CDR3 size: 19 residues. Germline V lookup: CDR1 MDHEN, CDR2 SYDVKM. The V and J ends lost 6 bases and 1 base, in that order; junction bases with no gene match: 14.

The V gene is TRBV19, the J gene TRBJ1-5; 9 nucleotides match TRBD1. Losses at the gene ends were 7 bases for V and 5 bases for J; bases not matched to a gene: 12. CDR3 length: 16 amino acids. CDR1 is LNHDA and CDR2 is SQIVND in the germline V gene (reference sequence). The CDR3 region has the DNA TGTGCCAGTACCGAGTCCGGGACAGGGAATTATCAGCCCCAGCATTTT. Translating it yields CASTESGTGNYQPQHF.

The count of this clone is one. This CDR3 reads CASRGPGFLFF. The CDR3 bases are TGTGCCAGCAGGGGTCCGGGGTTTTTGTTCTTC. The V gene is TRBV2, the J gene TRBJ2-1; a weak D match, TRBD2 (5 bases). Per germline, CDR1 SNHLY and CDR2 FYNNEI. The V and J ends lost 6 bases and 15 bases respectively, with 15 bases between them. The CDR3 loop spans 11 amino acids. The full variable domain, in which reference TRBV2 and TRBJ2-1 provide the parts outside the CDR3, is EPEVTQTPSHQVTQMGQEVILRCVPISNHLYFYWYRQILGQKVEFLVSFYNNEISEKSEIFDDQFSVERPDGSNFTLKIRSTKLEDSAMYFCASRGPGFLFFGPGTRLTVL.

The V call is TRBV6-1, the J call TRBJ2-3; D unclear. The V and J ends lost 2 bases and 2 bases respectively, with 11 bases between them. The germline V gene has CDR1 MNHNS and CDR2 SASEGT. This CDR3 is built from 15 residues. CDR3 amino acids: CASSELRHPTDTQYF. CDR3 nucleotide sequence: TGTGCCAGCAGTGAATTGCGGCACCCCACAGATACGCAGTATTTT.

This clone was counted a few times. The genes are TRBV5-1 and TRBJ2-7; 8 positions agree with TRBD2. Trimming at V came to 4 bases and at J to 5 bases, leaving 5 bases not matched to a gene. Per germline, CDR1 SGHRS and CDR2 YFSETQ. CDR3 length: 13 residues. CDR3 nucleotides: TGCGCCAGCAGCCCCCGGGGGGGCAACGAGCAGTACTTC. Its protein product is CASSPRGGNEQYF.

This rearrangement joins TRBV29-1 to TRBJ2-7; D remains ambiguous. There are 11 residues in the CDR3. V was clipped by 6 bases and J by 1 base, with 7 bases between them. Germline values: CDR1 SQVTM, CDR2 ANQGSEA. The DNA for the CDR3 is TGCAGCGTCCTAGGTTCCTACGAGCAGTACTTC. Residues: CSVLGSYEQYF.

V is TRBV5-4 and J is TRBJ2-5; the match to TRBD1 covers 7 bases. This CDR3 region has 13 residues. After removal of 2 bases from V and 5 bases from J, the junction contained 3 bases not matched to a gene. Germline CDR1 SGHNT, CDR2 YYREEE (reference sequence). DNA of the CDR3: TGTGCCAGCAGCTTCCAGGGGGTGGAGACCCAGTACTTC. Protein: CASSFQGVETQYF.

As for this clone: An end of the junction differs from the germline gene, which may be a read error. The genes are TRBV7-7 and TRBJ2-7; the match to TRBD1 covers 10 bases. CDR3 length equals 15 residues. CDR1 is SSHAT, CDR2 FNYEAQ, per germline (reference sequence). The CDR3 loop is CASSLTGGLRYEQYF. The CDR3 nucleotides read TGTGCTAGCAGCTTGACAGGGGGCCTACGCTACGAGCAGTACTTC.

The count of this clone is one. The rearrangement joins TRBV11-2 to TRBJ2-5; TRBD2 aligns across 11 bases. V shed 3 bases and J 5 bases; nucleotides not matched to a gene: 8. The CDR3 totals 16 residues. Germline-derived CDR1 and CDR2 are SGHAT and FQNNGV. The CDR3 loop is CASSFLAGGGMETQYF. For the CDR3, the DNA is TGTGCCAGCAGCTTCCTAGCGGGGGGTGGTATGGAGACCCAGTACTTC.

This clone was recorded once. V gene TRBV6-4 combines with J gene TRBJ1-1, with 7 bases aligning to TRBD1. The V segment lost 5 bases and the J segment 3 bases; nucleotides outside the gene matches: 6. CDR1 is MRHNA and CDR2 is SNTAGT in the germline V gene. This CDR3 is 14 amino acids long. The CDR3 bases are TGTGCCAGCAGTCCTGACGACAGGGACACTGAAGCTTTCTTT. Protein product: CASSPDDRDTEAFF.

CDR3 DNA: TGTGCCAGCAGCTTAATGCGGACCTCCTACGAGCAGTACTTC. Its protein is CASSLMRTSYEQYF. This chain joins TRBV7-9 and TRBJ2-7; no reliable D call. The CDR3 spans 14 residues. Trimming took off 2 bases at V and 0 bases at J, with 8 bases between the two ends. CDR1 and CDR2 from the germline V gene are SEHNR and FQNEAQ (reference sequence).

This CDR3 is CAWSVTGPYEQYF. CDR3 DNA sequence: TGTGCCTGGAGTGTAACCGGACCCTACGAGCAGTACTTC. V and J are TRBV30 and TRBJ2-7; D uncertain. This CDR3 contains 13 residues. Per germline, CDR1 GTSNPN and CDR2 SVGIG (reference sequence). V dropped 0 bases and J dropped 2 bases, with 8 bases sitting between them.

This chain connects TRBV5-6 to TRBJ2-2, with TRBD1 matching over 7 bases. This CDR3 contains 15 residues. Germline loops: CDR1 SGHDT, CDR2 YYEEEE. The junction had 4 bases not matched to a gene; V was cut back by 2 bases and J by 3 bases. The CDR3 sequence: CASSFDRVDTGELFF. CDR3 DNA sequence: TGTGCCAGCAGCTTCGACAGGGTTGACACCGGGGAGCTGTTTTTT. The full variable domain, in which reference TRBV5-6 and TRBJ2-2 provide the parts outside the CDR3, is DAGVTQSPTHLIKTRGQQVTLRCSPKSGHDTVSWYQQALGQGPQFIFQYYEEEERQRGNFPDRFSGHQFPNYSSELNVNALLLGDSALYLCASSFDRVDTGELFFGEGSRLTVL.

V and J are TRBV25-1 and TRBJ1-1; D gene uncertain. The V end lost 8 bases, the J end lost 1 base, and 11 bases lay between the germline ends. Germline values: CDR1 MGHDK, CDR2 SYGVNS. This CDR3 has 13 residues. For the CDR3, the DNA is TGTGCCAGCCATTCCCCCGGGAACACTGAAGCTTTCTTT. Encoded protein: CASHSPGNTEAFF.